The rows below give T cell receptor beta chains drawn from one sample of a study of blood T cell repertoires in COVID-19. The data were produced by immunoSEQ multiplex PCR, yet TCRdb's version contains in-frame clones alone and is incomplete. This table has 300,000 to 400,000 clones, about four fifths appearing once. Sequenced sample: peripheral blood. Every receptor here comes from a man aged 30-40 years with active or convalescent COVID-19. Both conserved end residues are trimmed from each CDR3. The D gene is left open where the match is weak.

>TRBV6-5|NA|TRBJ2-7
ASGSGEQY
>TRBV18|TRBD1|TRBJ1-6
ASSEDRGSYSPLH
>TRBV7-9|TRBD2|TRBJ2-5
ASSLGLAAETQY
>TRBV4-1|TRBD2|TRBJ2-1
ASSPWGIAGGPEQF
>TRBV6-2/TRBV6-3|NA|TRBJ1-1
ASSYSRQGITEAF
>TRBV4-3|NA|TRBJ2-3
ASSQEYSSTDTQY
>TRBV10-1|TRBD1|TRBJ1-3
ASRARDRERSRSGNTIY
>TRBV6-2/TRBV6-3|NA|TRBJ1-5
ASSWVAGGNQPQH
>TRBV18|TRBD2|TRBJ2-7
ASSPSGRAYEQY
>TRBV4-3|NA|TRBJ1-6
ASSQEGPGAAYNSPLH
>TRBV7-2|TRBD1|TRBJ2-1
ASSLQGAIYNEQF
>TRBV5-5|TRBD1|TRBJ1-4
ASRPGTGGFATNEKLF
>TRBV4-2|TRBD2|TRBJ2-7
ASSQERTVAGGAYEQY
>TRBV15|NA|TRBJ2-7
ATSRDGEGHVYEQY
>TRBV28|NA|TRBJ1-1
ASSFLIAAQNTEAF
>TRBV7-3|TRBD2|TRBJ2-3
ASRAGGSADTQY
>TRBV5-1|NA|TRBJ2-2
ASSLGLGGELF
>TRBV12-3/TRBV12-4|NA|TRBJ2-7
ASNYGPGLEQY
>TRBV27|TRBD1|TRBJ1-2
ASSPAPTGVNYGYT
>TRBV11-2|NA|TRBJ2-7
ASSLNRASSYEQY
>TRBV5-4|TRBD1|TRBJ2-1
ASTLPGQGRDEQF
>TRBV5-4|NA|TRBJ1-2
ASSSTGDPLYGYT